What follows is one T cell receptor (beta chain) and its context. This record comes from a study of T cells of healthy individuals. V lost 2 bases and J lost 6, with 8 bases in between. The CDR3 spans 14 residues. TCRdb re-called the 5' RACE reads with MiXCR, one entry per CDR3 protein. This table has around 90,000 distinct CDR3 sequences, approximately 5.4% appearing once. The V and J genes are TRBV12-3 or TRBV12-4 and TRBJ1-6; no reliable D call. The receptor was isolated from a female donor in good health. CDR3 nucleotide sequence: TGTGCCAGCAGTTTAACTATCGGTAATTCACCCCTCCACTTT. Its translation is CASSLTIGNSPLHF.